The source of this T cell receptor beta chain is a study of shared clonotypes between healthy human individuals. The assay was immunoSEQ multiplex PCR, and TCRdb's table has in-frame clones only and misses some. The table has 2 million to 3 million clones, roughly 93% seen once. The source of this sequence is a man aged 18 to 29 in good health. Some clones in this sample may be carry-over from other donors' samples. Sequencing was performed on naive CD4+ T cells from PBMCs. Subset here: CD45RA+ positively selected.

CDR3 DNA: TGTGCCAGCAGATACCTCAGGCGAACTAATGAAAAACTGTTTTTT. Translating it yields CASRYLRRTNEKLFF. The chain employs TRBV6-5 and TRBJ1-4; no clear D. Between the trimmed V and J ends, which lost 6 bases and 1 base, there was a span of 12 bases. CDR3 length equals 15 residues. CDR1 is MNHEY, CDR2 SVGAGI, per germline.